This T cell receptor (beta chain) was identified during a study of blood T cell repertoires in COVID-19. Study-level background: T cells, B-cell-depleted T cells, or PBMCs supplied cDNA or gDNA.

CDR1 LNHDA and CDR2 SQIVND come from the germline V gene (reference sequence). The CDR3 covers 19 residues. The V gene end was trimmed by 4 bases and the J gene end by 0 bases; junction bases not matched to a gene: 12. Original methodology: Researchers report that nucleated cell counts were estimated from reference gene primer amplification. Repertoires were generated with immunoSEQ multiplex PCR, while TCRdb's copy carries only in-frame clones and drops some. V, J and clone size are those of that table, while D and trimming were read from the DNA. The table has about 150,000 clones, around 83% seen once. In its sample, this clone was seen once.

The sample consisted of peripheral blood. The origin of this receptor is a woman aged 55-70 years with COVID-19, enrolled during active disease. The gene calls are TRBV19 and TRBJ2-3; TRBD2 agrees at 11 bases. In DNA, the CDR3 is TGTGCCAGTAGTAGAGAACTAGCGGGAGCCAGACATAGCACAGATACGCAGTATTTT. Protein product: CASSRELAGARHSTDTQYF.